Listed below are T cell receptor beta chains from one sample, sequenced in a study of human T cells and chemical hapten exposure. Via MiXCR, TCRdb re-called the RACE reads, giving one row per CDR3 protein. The sample has around 57,000 distinct CDR3 sequences; roughly 9.6% are singletons. The sample in question was whole blood, obtained in connection with sensitization to the hapten diphenylcyclopropenone (DPC). These receptors originate from a woman in her thirties or forties with alopecia areata. Some clones in this sample may be carry-over from other donors' samples. Both conserved end residues are trimmed from each CDR3. Each record gives: J gene, V gene, D gene, clone size, CDR3 protein. D genes are given only for firm matches. The size of a clone is reported for some rows only, either as once, few or many, or as a class for expanded clones.

J gene: TRBJ1-5
V gene: TRBV6-2/TRBV6-3
D gene: .
clone size: few
CDR3 protein: ASSPHRDGNQPQH

J gene: TRBJ1-2
V gene: TRBV7-9
D gene: .
clone size: few
CDR3 protein: ASSETPSNYGYT

J gene: TRBJ2-5
V gene: TRBV9
D gene: .
clone size: few
CDR3 protein: ASGETQY

J gene: TRBJ2-4
V gene: TRBV4-1
D gene: TRBD2
clone size: .
CDR3 protein: ASSIGLAGLAKNIQY

J gene: TRBJ1-2
V gene: TRBV20-1
D gene: .
clone size: many
CDR3 protein: SARIQDPYGYT

J gene: TRBJ2-1
V gene: TRBV29-1
D gene: TRBD2
clone size: .
CDR3 protein: SVGQRGDYNEQF

J gene: TRBJ1-1
V gene: TRBV11-2
D gene: .
clone size: few
CDR3 protein: ASSFEGINTEAF

J gene: TRBJ1-2
V gene: TRBV7-9
D gene: .
clone size: many
CDR3 protein: ASSLEAVKVYGYT

J gene: TRBJ2-1
V gene: TRBV7-9
D gene: .
clone size: .
CDR3 protein: ASIRNQGSEQF

J gene: TRBJ2-3
V gene: TRBV7-9
D gene: TRBD2
clone size: many
CDR3 protein: AIPGGATDTQY

J gene: TRBJ2-7
V gene: TRBV29-1
D gene: .
clone size: many
CDR3 protein: TVLGLSYEQY

J gene: TRBJ2-1
V gene: TRBV6-4
D gene: .
clone size: few
CDR3 protein: ASSDRTQEQF

J gene: TRBJ1-5
V gene: TRBV20-1
D gene: TRBD1
clone size: many
CDR3 protein: SAPAETGMAQPQH

J gene: TRBJ2-1
V gene: TRBV29-1
D gene: TRBD1
clone size: many
CDR3 protein: SVVGTGYNEQF

J gene: TRBJ2-5
V gene: TRBV4-3
D gene: TRBD2
clone size: many
CDR3 protein: ASSQDAGGETQY

J gene: TRBJ2-1
V gene: TRBV7-3
D gene: TRBD2
clone size: .
CDR3 protein: ASSLTGTSGYNEQF

J gene: TRBJ2-5
V gene: TRBV7-2
D gene: TRBD2
clone size: .
CDR3 protein: ASSRAGGQETQY

J gene: TRBJ1-4
V gene: TRBV13
D gene: .
clone size: many
CDR3 protein: ASSLGGPMGEKLF

J gene: TRBJ2-2
V gene: TRBV3-1
D gene: TRBD2
clone size: .
CDR3 protein: ASSPRLAPTGELF

J gene: TRBJ1-1
V gene: TRBV6-5
D gene: .
clone size: few
CDR3 protein: ASSYLLGGMNTEAF

J gene: TRBJ1-2
V gene: TRBV7-3
D gene: TRBD1
clone size: many
CDR3 protein: ASSTQQGYDYGYT

J gene: TRBJ2-5
V gene: TRBV3-1
D gene: .
clone size: few
CDR3 protein: ASSLMETQY

J gene: TRBJ1-4
V gene: TRBV5-1
D gene: .
clone size: few
CDR3 protein: ASSLRDPNEKLF

J gene: TRBJ1-1
V gene: TRBV11-2
D gene: .
clone size: many
CDR3 protein: ASSLVLGAGTEAF

J gene: TRBJ1-5
V gene: TRBV6-2/TRBV6-3
D gene: .
clone size: few
CDR3 protein: ASSPLMVGNQPQH

J gene: TRBJ2-3
V gene: TRBV11-2
D gene: .
clone size: .
CDR3 protein: ASSLGYRGADTQY

J gene: TRBJ2-3
V gene: TRBV7-9
D gene: .
clone size: many
CDR3 protein: ASSLMRTSSTDTQY

J gene: TRBJ1-1
V gene: TRBV6-5
D gene: TRBD1
clone size: .
CDR3 protein: ASRRQGAPEAF

J gene: TRBJ2-1
V gene: TRBV5-5
D gene: TRBD2
clone size: many
CDR3 protein: ASSSGTRDEQF

J gene: TRBJ2-7
V gene: TRBV20-1
D gene: TRBD2
clone size: .
CDR3 protein: SLTSASLRERY

J gene: TRBJ2-3
V gene: TRBV5-6
D gene: .
clone size: many
CDR3 protein: ASSPLAASTDTQY

J gene: TRBJ1-1
V gene: TRBV10-2
D gene: .
clone size: many
CDR3 protein: ASSAGITEAF

J gene: TRBJ2-7
V gene: TRBV6-2/TRBV6-3
D gene: .
clone size: many
CDR3 protein: ASNLQGLSYEQY

J gene: TRBJ1-2
V gene: TRBV11-2
D gene: TRBD1
clone size: many
CDR3 protein: ASSSTGSYGYT

J gene: TRBJ2-1
V gene: TRBV4-1
D gene: .
clone size: many
CDR3 protein: ASSQVVDYPYNEQF

J gene: TRBJ1-2
V gene: TRBV12-3/TRBV12-4
D gene: .
clone size: many
CDR3 protein: ASSPTSLNYGYT

J gene: TRBJ1-6
V gene: TRBV2
D gene: .
clone size: .
CDR3 protein: ASRLDGVINSPLH